The present T cell receptor (beta chain) was sequenced within a study of T cell responses to AZD1222 COVID-19 vaccine. Points from the study as a whole: The donors showed a predominance of white British ancestry and of females, with possible underestimation of clonal diversity. At study baseline, merely a handful of AZD1222 recipients were seropositive.

TCRdb's copy holds only in-frame clones and misses some; the assay was immunoSEQ multiplex PCR. The sample carries around 140,000 clones, about 94% recorded once. Trimming shortened V by 0 bases and J by 2 bases, and 10 bases separated the two germline ends. This CDR3 has 15 amino acids. Germline CDR1 reads SGDLS; CDR2 reads YYNGEE. With regard to this clone: Its antigen is not known.

Here the sequenced sample was peripheral blood, taken 28 days after the second AZD1222 dose. The gene calls are TRBV9 and TRBJ2-3; D is unresolved. This TCR was sampled from an adult who received the AZD1222 COVID-19 vaccine. The CDR3: CASSVGVGITDTQYF. The DNA of the CDR3 is TGTGCCAGCAGCGTAGGTGTAGGAATCACAGATACGCAGTATTTT.